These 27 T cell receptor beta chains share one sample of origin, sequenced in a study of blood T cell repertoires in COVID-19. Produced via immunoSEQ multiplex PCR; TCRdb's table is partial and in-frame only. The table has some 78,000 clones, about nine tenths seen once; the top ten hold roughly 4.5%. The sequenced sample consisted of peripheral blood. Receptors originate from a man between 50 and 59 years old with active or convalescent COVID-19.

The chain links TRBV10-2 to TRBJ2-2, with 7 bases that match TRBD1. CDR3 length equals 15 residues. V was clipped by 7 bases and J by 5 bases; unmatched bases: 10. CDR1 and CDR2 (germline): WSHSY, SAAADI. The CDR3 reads CASISDRAVTGELFF. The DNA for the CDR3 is TGCGCCAGCATTTCTGACAGGGCGGTAACCGGGGAGCTGTTTTTT.

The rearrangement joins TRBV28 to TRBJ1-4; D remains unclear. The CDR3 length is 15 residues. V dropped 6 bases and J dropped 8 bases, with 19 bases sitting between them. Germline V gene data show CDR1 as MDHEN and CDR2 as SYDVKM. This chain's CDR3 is CASRNPRLVEEKLFF. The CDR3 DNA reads TGTGCCAGCAGAAATCCCAGACTGGTAGAGGAAAAACTGTTTTTT.

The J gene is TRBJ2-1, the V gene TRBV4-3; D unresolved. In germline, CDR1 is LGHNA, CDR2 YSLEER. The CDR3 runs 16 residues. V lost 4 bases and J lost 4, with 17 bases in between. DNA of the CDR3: TGCGCCAGCAGCCTCAGGTATGACATCGCATACAATGAGCAGTTCTTC. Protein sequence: CASSLRYDIAYNEQFF.

The CDR3 region has the DNA TGTGCCAGCAGCTTCCAGGCGGCGGGTGGAAACACCATATATTTT. Encoded protein: CASSFQAAGGNTIYF. The chain has TRBV11-2 and TRBJ1-3; D call uncertain. Germline lookup yields CDR1 SGHAT and CDR2 FQNNGV. The V gene lost 3 bases and the J gene lost 3 bases, with 12 bases spanning the gap. The length of the CDR3 is 15 residues.

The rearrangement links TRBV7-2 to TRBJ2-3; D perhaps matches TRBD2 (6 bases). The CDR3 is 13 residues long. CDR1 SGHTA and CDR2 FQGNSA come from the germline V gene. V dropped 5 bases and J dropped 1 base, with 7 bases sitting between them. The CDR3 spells CASSASGTDTQYF. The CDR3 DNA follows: TGTGCCAGCAGCGCTAGCGGCACAGATACGCAGTATTTT.

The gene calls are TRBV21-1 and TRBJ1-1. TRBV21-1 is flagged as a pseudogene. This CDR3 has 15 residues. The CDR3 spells CASSKGRDPNTEAFF. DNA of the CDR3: TGTGCCAGCAGCAAAGGGCGGGATCCGAACACTGAAGCTTTCTTT.

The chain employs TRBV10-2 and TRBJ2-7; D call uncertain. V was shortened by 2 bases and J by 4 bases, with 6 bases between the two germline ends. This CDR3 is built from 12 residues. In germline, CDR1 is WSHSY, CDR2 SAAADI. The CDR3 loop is CASSEIRYEQYV. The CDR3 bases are TGCGCCAGCAGTGAGATTAGATACGAGCAGTACGTC.

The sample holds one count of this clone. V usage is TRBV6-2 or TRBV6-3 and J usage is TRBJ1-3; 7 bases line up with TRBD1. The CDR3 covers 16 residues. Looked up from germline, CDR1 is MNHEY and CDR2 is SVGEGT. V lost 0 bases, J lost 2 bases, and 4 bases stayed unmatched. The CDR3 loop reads CASSYSGQLAGNTIYF. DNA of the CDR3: TGTGCCAGCAGTTACTCGGGACAGCTGGCTGGAAACACCATATATTTT.

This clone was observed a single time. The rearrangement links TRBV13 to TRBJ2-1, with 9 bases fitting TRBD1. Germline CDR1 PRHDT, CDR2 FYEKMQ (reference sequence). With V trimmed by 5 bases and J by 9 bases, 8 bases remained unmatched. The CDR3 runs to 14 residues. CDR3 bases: TGTGCCAGCAGCCAAGGACAGGGGAGTTTTGAGCAGTTCTTC. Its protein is CASSQGQGSFEQFF.

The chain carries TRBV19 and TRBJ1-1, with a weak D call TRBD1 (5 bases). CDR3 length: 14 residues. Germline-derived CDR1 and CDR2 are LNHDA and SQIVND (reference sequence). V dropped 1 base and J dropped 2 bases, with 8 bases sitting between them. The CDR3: CASSIATGNTEAFF. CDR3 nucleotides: TGTGCCAGTAGTATAGCCACAGGCAACACTGAAGCTTTCTTT.

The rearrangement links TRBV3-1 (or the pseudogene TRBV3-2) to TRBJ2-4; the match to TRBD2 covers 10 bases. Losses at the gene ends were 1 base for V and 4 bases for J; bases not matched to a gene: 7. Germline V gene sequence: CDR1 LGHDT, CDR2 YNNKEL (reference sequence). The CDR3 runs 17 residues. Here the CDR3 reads CASSQGVAGGRKNIQYF. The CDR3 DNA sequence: TGTGCCAGCAGCCAAGGGGTAGCGGGGGGTCGGAAAAACATTCAGTACTTC.

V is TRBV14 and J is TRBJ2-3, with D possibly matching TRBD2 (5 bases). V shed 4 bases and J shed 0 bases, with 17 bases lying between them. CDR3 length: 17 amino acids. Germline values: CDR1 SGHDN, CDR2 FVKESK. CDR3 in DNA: TGTGCCAGCAGCCCTTATTCTCGGACTGACAGCACAGATACGCAGTATTTT. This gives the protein CASSPYSRTDSTDTQYF.

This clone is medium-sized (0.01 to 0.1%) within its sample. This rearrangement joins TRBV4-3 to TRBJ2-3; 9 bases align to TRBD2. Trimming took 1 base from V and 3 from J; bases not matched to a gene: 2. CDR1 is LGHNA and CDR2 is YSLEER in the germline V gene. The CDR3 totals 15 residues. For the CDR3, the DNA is TGCGCCAGCAGCCAAGCGCTAGCGGGGACAGATACGCAGTATTTT. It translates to CASSQALAGTDTQYF.

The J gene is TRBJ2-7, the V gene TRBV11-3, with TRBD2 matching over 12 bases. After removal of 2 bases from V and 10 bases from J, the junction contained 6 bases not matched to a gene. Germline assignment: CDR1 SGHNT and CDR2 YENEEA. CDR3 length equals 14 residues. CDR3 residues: CASSLLAGGPKQYF. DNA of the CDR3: TGTGCCAGCAGCTTACTAGCGGGGGGGCCCAAACAGTACTTC.

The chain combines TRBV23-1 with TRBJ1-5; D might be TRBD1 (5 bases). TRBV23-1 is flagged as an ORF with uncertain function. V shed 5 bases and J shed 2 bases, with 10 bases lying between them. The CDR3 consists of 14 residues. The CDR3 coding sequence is TGCGCCAGCAGTTGGACAAGCGGCAATCAGCCCCAGCATTTT. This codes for CASSWTSGNQPQHF.

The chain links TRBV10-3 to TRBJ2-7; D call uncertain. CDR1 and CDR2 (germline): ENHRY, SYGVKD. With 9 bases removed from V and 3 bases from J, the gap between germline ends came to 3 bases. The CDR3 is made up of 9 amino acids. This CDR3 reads CAMRYEQYV. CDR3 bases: TGTGCCATGCGCTACGAGCAGTACGTC.

Written as DNA, the CDR3 is TGTGCCAGCAGTGAGGGGGGACATGGCTACACCTTC. Encoded protein: CASSEGGHGYTF. The rearrangement links TRBV2 to TRBJ1-2; possibly TRBD1 for D (5 bases). Trimming shortened V by 3 bases and J by 6 bases, and 8 bases separated the two germline ends. Germline CDR1 and CDR2: SNHLY and FYNNEI. This CDR3 spans 12 amino acids.

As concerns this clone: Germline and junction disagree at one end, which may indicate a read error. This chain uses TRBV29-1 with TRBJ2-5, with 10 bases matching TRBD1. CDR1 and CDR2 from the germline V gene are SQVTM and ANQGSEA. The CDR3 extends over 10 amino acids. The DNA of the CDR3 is TGTGGGACAGGGGTGGAGACCCAGTACTTC. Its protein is CGTGVETQYF.

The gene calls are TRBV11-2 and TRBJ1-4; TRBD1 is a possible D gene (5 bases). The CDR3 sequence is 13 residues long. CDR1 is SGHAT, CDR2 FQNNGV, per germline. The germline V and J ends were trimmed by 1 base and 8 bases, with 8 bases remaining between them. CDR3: CASSLARGEKLFF. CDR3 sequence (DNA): TGTGCCAGCAGCTTAGCTAGGGGCGAAAAACTGTTTTTT. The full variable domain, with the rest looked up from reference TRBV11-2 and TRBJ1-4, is EAGVAQSPRYKIIEKRQSVAFWCNPISGHATLYWYQQILGQGPKLLIQFQNNGVVDDSQLPKDRFSAERLKGVDSTLKIQPAKLEDSAVYLCASSLARGEKLFFGSGTQLSVL.

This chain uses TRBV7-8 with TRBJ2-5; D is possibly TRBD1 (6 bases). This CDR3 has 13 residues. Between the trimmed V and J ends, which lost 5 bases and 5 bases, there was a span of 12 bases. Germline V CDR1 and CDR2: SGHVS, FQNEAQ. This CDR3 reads CASSEQGAETQYF. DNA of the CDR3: TGTGCCAGCAGCGAACAGGGCGCGGAGACCCAGTACTTC.

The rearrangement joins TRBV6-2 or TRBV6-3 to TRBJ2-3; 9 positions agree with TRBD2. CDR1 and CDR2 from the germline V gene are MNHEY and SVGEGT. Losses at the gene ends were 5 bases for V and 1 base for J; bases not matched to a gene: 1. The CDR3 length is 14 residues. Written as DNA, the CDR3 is TGTGCCAGCAGTGAGCGGGGGGGCACAGATACGCAGTATTTT. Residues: CASSERGGTDTQYF.

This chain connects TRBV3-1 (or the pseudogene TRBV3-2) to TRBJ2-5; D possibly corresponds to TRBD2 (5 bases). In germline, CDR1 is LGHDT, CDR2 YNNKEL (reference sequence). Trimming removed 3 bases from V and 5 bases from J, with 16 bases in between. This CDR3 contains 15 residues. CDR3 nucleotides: TGTGCCAGCAGCCAGGTCCCCGGGAATCAGGAGACCCAGTACTTC. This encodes CASSQVPGNQETQYF.

CDR3 coding DNA: TGTGCCAGCAGTTCGCGACAGGTGAGCTCCTACGAGCAGTACTTC. Translated, it gives CASSSRQVSSYEQYF. The chain joins TRBV6-2 or TRBV6-3 to TRBJ2-7; D perhaps matches TRBD1 (6 bases). The CDR3 covers 15 residues. The V and J ends lost 4 bases and 0 bases respectively, with 13 bases between them. The germline V gene encodes CDR1 MNHEY and CDR2 SVGEGT.

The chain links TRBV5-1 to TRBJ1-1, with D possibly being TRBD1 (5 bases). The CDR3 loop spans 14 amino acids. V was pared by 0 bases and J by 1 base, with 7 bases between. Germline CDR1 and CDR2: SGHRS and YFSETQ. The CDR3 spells CASSLVGGNTEAFF. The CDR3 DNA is TGCGCCAGCAGCTTGGTCGGGGGGAACACTGAAGCTTTCTTT. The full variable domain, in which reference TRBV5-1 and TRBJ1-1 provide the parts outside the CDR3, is KAGVTQTPRYLIKTRGQQVTLSCSPISGHRSVSWYQQTPGQGLQFLFEYFSETQRNKGNFPGRFSGRQFSNSRSEMNVSTLELGDSALYLCASSLVGGNTEAFFGQGTRLTVV.

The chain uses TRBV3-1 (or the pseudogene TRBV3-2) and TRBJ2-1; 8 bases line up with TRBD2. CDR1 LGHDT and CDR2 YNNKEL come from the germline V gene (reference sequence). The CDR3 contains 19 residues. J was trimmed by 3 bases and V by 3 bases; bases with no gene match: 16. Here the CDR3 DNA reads TGTGCCAGCAGCCATCCTATCGGACTAGCCTCAACCAGCTACAATGAGCAGTTCTTC. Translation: CASSHPIGLASTSYNEQFF.

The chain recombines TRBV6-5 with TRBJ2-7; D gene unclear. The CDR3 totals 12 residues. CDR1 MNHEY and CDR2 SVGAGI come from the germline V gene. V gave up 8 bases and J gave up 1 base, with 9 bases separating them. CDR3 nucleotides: TGTGCCAGCTTGGCCAGTTCCTACGAGCAGTACTTC. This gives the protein CASLASSYEQYF.

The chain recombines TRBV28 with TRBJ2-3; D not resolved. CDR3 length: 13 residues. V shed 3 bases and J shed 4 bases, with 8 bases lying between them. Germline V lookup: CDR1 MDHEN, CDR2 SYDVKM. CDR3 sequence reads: CASSLYVADTQYF. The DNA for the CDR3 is TGTGCCAGCAGTTTGTATGTTGCAGATACGCAGTATTTT.